This T cell receptor beta chain was recovered during a study of blood T cell repertoires in COVID-19. V was shortened by 5 bases and J by 3 bases, with 13 bases between the two germline ends. The CDR3 has 14 amino acids. Germline CDR1 is SGHTA and CDR2 is FQGNSA. Assay: immunoSEQ multiplex PCR; the TCRdb copy retains only in-frame clones and omits some. The sample records around 230,000 clones, under 90% being singletons. Input material: PBMCs or T cells enriched from blood (not recorded which). The chain is built from TRBV7-2 and TRBJ1-2, with D perhaps TRBD1 (5 bases). The sequence derives from a young woman with acute COVID-19. The CDR3, as DNA: TGTGCCAGCAGCAAAACGGGGGAAGACTATGGCTACACCTTC. Amino acids: CASSKTGEDYGYTF. The complete variable domain, with remaining parts taken from reference TRBV7-2 and TRBJ1-2, reads GAGVSQSPSNKVTEKGKDVELRCDPISGHTALYWYRQSLGQGLEFLIYFQGNSAPDKSGLPSDRFSAERTGGSVSTLTIQRTQQEDSAVYLCASSKTGEDYGYTFGSGTRLTVV.